Below are 7 T cell receptor beta chains sequenced from a single sample in a study of post-analysis software for immune sequencing data. Unique-molecular-identifier-tagged TCR beta cDNA libraries were used. TCRdb passed the PCR reads through MiXCR, listing each CDR3 protein once. The table records hundreds of thousands of distinct CDR3 sequences, approximately 30% of them present only once. General study points: Among 5 or 6 TRBV segments more frequent in patients than controls were TRBV5-6, TRBV5-1 and TRBV20-1.

The antigens these receptors bind are not known. Sequences were obtained from blood. All receptors come from a girl under 18 with multiple sclerosis.

The rearrangement links TRBV7-9 to TRBJ2-1; 9 bases align to TRBD2. The ends lost 0 bases at V and 9 bases at J; junction bases unmatched: 12. Germline loops: CDR1 SEHNR, CDR2 FQNEAQ (reference sequence). The CDR3 loop spans 17 amino acids. CDR3 region: CASSLARLAGNDSEQFF. The CDR3 region has the DNA TGTGCCAGCAGCTTAGCTCGGCTAGCGGGAAATGATAGTGAGCAGTTCTTC.

This chain uses TRBV29-1 with TRBJ2-3; tentatively, D is TRBD1 (7 bases). This CDR3 contains 11 residues. The germline CDR1 and CDR2 sequences are SQVTM and ANQGSEA. The V gene lost 6 bases and the J gene lost 8 bases, with 12 bases spanning the gap. The CDR3 region has the DNA TGCAGCGTGCGGGACAGACGTACGCAGTATTTT. This encodes CSVRDRRTQYF.

Only a few counts were recorded for this clonotype. The genes are TRBV20-1 and TRBJ2-7; D perhaps matches TRBD1 (5 bases). Germline V gene sequence: CDR1 DFQATT, CDR2 SNEGSKA (reference sequence). V lost 3 bases and J lost 3, with 15 bases in between. This CDR3 contains 14 residues. CDR3 coding DNA: TGCAGTGCTAGGGGGCAGGTTGGCGTCTACGAGCAGTACTTC. Protein sequence: CSARGQVGVYEQYF.

This chain connects TRBV5-1 to TRBJ2-1, with D hard to call. CDR3 length equals 13 residues. V shed 4 bases and J shed 10 bases, with 15 bases lying between them. Germline loops: CDR1 SGHRS, CDR2 YFSETQ. The DNA of the CDR3 is TGCGCCAGCAGCACAACAGAAGCCGGGGAGCAGTTCTTC. This encodes CASSTTEAGEQFF.

This clonotype has a count of ten or more. The V call is TRBV6-6, the J call TRBJ2-7; 10 bases line up with TRBD1. Germline V gene data show CDR1 as MNHNY and CDR2 as SVGAGI (reference sequence). V shed 6 bases, J shed 2 bases, and the junction held 7 bases outside the gene matches. The CDR3 totals 15 residues. The CDR3 region has the DNA TGTGCCAGCAGCCCCCCGGGACAGGGGACCTACGAGCAGTACTTC. Residues: CASSPPGQGTYEQYF.

The gene calls are TRBV20-1 and TRBJ2-1; a possible D gene is TRBD1 (5 bases). Between the trimmed V and J ends, which lost 3 bases and 2 bases, there was a span of 11 bases. The CDR3 length is 14 residues. Germline values: CDR1 DFQATT, CDR2 SNEGSKA (reference sequence). The CDR3 bases are TGCAGTGCTAGGACAGTAATGCCCTACAATGAGCAGTTCTTC. Translated: CSARTVMPYNEQFF.

The V gene is TRBV29-1, the J gene TRBJ1-2; TRBD1 is a possible D gene (6 bases). V shed 5 bases and J shed 4 bases, with 11 bases lying between them. The germline gives CDR1 SQVTM, CDR2 ANQGSEA. The CDR3 extends over 12 amino acids. DNA of the CDR3: TGCAGCGTTCAACAGGGAACCTATGGCTACACCTTC. Encoded protein: CSVQQGTYGYTF. Filled out from reference TRBV29-1 and TRBJ1-2, the complete variable domain reads SAVISQKPSRDICQRGTSLTIQCQVDSQVTMMFWYRQQPGQSLTLIATANQGSEATYESGFVIDKFPISRPNLTFSTLTVSNMSPEDSSIYLCSVQQGTYGYTFGSGTRLTVV.